This TCR beta chain was documented in a study of monozygotic twins with inflammatory bowel disease. The RNA usage for each TCR library was roughly 3.5 ug of total RNA. The UMIs carried a 6-nucleotide sample barcode, and they were added by template switching. No DNA is given; TCRdb re-called the 5' RACE reads and lists each CDR3 protein once. This repertoire comprises more than 85,000 distinct CDR3 sequences; its ten largest clones make up around 11%. The germline gives CDR1 LGHDT, CDR2 YNNKEL (reference sequence). CDR3 length: 15 amino acids. The source is a human donor with ulcerative colitis or Crohn's disease, or a healthy co-twin of an affected twin (not recorded which). The gene calls are TRBV3-1 and TRBJ2-5. Sample: blood. The CDR3 protein is CASSQVLAYQETQYF.